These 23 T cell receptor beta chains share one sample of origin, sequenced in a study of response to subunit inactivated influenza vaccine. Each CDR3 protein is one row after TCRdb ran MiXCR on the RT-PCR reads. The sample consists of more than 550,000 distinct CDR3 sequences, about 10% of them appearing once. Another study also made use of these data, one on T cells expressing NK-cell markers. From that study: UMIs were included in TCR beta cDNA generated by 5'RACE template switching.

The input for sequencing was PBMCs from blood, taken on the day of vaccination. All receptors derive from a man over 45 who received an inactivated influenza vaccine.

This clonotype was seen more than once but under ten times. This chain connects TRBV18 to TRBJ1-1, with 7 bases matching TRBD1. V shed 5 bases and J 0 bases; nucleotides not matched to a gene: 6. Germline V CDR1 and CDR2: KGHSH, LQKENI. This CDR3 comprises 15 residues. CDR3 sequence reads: CASSARDRLNTEAFF. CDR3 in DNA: TGTGCCAGCTCAGCTCGGGACAGACTGAACACTGAAGCTTTCTTT.

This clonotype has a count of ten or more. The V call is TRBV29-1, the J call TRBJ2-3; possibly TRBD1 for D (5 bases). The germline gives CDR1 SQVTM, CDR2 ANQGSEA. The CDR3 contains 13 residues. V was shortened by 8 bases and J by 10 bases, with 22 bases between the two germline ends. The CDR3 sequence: CSYSPRRVGPQYF. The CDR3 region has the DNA TGCAGCTACAGTCCCCGCAGGGTTGGTCCGCAGTATTTT.

CDR3 DNA: TGTGCCAGCAGCTTAGCCGGGACAGGGTCGTATGGCTACACCTTC. Translation: CASSLAGTGSYGYTF. The rearrangement uses TRBV7-2 and TRBJ1-2; 9 bases map to TRBD1. The germline gives CDR1 SGHTA, CDR2 FQGNSA. V gave up 0 bases and J gave up 5 bases; unmatched junction bases: 4. The length of the CDR3 is 15 residues.

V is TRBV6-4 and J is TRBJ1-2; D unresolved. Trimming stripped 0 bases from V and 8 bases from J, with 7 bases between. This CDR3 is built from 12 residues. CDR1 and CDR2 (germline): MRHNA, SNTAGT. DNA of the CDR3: TGTGCCAGCAGTGACTCATTGGGCGGCTACACCTTC. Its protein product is CASSDSLGGYTF.

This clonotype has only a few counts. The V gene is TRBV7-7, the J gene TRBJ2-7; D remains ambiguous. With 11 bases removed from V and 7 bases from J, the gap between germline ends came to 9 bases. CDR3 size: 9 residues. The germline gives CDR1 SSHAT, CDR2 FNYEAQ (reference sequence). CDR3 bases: TGTGCCCCGCGCTGGGAGCAGTACTTC. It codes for CAPRWEQYF.

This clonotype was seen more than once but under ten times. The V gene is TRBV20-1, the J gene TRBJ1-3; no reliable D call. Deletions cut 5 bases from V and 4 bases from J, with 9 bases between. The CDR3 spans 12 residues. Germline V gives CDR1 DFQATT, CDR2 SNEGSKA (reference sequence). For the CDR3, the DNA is TGCAGTGCTCCATTGGGGGGAAACACCATATATTTT. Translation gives CSAPLGGNTIYF.

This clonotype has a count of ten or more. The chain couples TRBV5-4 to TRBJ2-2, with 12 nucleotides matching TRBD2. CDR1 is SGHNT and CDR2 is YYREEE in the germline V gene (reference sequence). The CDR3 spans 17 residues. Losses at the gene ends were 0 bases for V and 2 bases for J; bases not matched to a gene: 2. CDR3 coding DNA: TGTGCCAGCAGCTTGGGACTAGCGGGGGCAAACACCGGGGAGCTGTTTTTT. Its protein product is CASSLGLAGANTGELFF.

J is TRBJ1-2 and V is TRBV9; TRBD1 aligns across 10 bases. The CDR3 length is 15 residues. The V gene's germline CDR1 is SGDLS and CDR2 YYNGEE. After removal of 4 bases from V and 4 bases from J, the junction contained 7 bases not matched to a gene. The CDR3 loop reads CASSTGQGKFYGYTF. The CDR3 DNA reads TGTGCCAGCAGCACGGGACAGGGGAAATTCTATGGCTACACCTTC.

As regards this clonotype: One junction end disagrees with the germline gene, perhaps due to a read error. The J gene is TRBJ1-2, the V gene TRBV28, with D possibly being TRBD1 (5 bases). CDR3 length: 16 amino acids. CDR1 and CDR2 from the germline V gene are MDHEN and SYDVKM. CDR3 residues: CASSPALGPSLLGKYF. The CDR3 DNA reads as TGTGCCAGCAGTCCCGCGTTGGGACCTTCACTATTGGGGAAGTACTTC.

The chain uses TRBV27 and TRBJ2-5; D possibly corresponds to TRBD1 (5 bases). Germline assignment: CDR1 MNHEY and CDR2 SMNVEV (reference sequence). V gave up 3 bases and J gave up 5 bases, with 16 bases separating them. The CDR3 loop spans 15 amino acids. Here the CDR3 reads CASSFIVRGVETQYF. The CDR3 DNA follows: TGTGCCAGCAGTTTTATCGTTAGGGGTGTGGAGACCCAGTACTTC.

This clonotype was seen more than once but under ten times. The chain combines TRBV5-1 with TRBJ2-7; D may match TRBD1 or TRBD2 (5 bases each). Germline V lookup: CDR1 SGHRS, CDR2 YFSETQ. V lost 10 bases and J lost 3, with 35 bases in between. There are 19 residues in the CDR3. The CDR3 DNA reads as TGCGCCGGACCCTTCAAGACCGGGGCGGCACTAGACCCTAACTACGAGCAGTACTTC. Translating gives CAGPFKTGAALDPNYEQYF.

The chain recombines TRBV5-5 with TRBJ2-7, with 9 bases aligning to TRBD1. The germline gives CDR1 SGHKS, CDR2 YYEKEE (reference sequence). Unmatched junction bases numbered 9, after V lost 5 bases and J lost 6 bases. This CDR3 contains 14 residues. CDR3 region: CASSKERDRVEQYF. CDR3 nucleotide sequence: TGTGCCAGCAGTAAGGAGCGGGACAGGGTCGAGCAGTACTTC.

The CDR3 is CASRAVQNSPLHF. The CDR3 bases are TGTGCCAGCAGGGCGGTACAGAATTCACCCCTCCACTTT. V gene TRBV6-1 combines with J gene TRBJ1-6, with D uncertain. Trimming pared 6 bases from V and 7 bases from J, leaving 10 bases between. The CDR3 length is 13 residues. The V gene's germline CDR1 is MNHNS and CDR2 SASEGT.

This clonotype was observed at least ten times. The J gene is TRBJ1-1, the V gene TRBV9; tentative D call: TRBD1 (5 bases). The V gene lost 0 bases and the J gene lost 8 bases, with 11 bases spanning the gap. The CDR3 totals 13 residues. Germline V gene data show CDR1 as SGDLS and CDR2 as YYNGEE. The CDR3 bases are TGTGCCAGCAGCGTAGAGTTAGACAGAGAAGCTTTCTTT. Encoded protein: CASSVELDREAFF.

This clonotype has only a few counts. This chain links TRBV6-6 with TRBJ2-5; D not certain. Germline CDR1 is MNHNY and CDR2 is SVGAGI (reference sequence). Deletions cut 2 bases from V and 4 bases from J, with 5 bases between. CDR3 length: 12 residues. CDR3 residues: CASSYRAETQYF. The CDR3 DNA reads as TGTGCCAGCAGTTACAGGGCAGAGACCCAGTACTTC.

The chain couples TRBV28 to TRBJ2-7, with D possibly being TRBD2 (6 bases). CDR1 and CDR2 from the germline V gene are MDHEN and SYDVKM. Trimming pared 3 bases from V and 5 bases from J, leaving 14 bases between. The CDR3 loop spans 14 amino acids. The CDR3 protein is CASSLGTAPHEQYF. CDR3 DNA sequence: TGTGCCAGCAGTTTGGGGACTGCCCCCCACGAGCAGTACTTC.

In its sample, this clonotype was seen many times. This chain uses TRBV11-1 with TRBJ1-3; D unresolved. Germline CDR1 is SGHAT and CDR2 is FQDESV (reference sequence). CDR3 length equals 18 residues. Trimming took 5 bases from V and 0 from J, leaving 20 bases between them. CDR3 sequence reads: CASSGVRAERRSGNTIYF. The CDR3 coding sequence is TGTGCCAGCAGCGGGGTGAGGGCGGAGCGCCGCTCTGGAAACACCATATATTTT. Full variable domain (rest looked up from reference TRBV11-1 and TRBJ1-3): EAEVAQSPRYKITEKSQAVAFWCDPISGHATLYWYRQILGQGPELLVQFQDESVVDDSQLPKDRFSAERLKGVDSTLKIQPAELGDSAMYLCASSGVRAERRSGNTIYFGEGSWLTVV.

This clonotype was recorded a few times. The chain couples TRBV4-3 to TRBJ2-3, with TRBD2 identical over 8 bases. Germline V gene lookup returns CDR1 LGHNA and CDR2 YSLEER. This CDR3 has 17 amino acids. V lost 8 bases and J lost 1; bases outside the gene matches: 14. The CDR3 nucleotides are TGCGCCAGCTTCCTCCGGGAGGCGGGGGGATGCACAGATACGCAGTATTTT. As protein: CASFLREAGGCTDTQYF.

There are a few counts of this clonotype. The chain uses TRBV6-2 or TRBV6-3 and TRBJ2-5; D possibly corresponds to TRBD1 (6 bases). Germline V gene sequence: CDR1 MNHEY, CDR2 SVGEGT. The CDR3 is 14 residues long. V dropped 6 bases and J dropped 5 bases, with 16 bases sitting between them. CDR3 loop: CASRGAGGRETQYF. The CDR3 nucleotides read TGTGCCAGCAGGGGGGCCGGTGGAAGGGAGACCCAGTACTTC.

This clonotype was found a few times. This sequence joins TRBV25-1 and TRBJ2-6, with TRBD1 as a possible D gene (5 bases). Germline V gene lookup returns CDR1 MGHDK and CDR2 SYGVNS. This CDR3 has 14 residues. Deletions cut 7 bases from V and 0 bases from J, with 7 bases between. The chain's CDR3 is CASTDSSGANVLTF. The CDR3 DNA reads TGTGCCAGCACCGACAGCTCTGGGGCCAACGTCCTGACTTTC.

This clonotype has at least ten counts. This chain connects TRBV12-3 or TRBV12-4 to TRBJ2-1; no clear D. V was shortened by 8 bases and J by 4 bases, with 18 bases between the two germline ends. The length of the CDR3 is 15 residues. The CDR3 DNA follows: TGTGCCAGCTGCAAAAGCCCCTTCCGATACAATGAGCAGTTCTTC. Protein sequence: CASCKSPFRYNEQFF.

CDR3 coding DNA: TGTGCCAGCACGGGACAGAGGAGCACCGGGGAGCTGTTTTTT. Residues: CASTGQRSTGELFF. J is TRBJ2-2 and V is TRBV2; 7 bases are shared with TRBD1. Unmatched junction bases numbered 6, after V lost 7 bases and J lost 4 bases. From germline, CDR1 is SNHLY and CDR2 FYNNEI. The CDR3 loop spans 14 amino acids.

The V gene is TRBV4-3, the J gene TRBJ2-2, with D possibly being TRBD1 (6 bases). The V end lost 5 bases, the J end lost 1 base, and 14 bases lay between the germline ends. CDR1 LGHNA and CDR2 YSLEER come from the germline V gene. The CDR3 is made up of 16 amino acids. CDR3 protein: CASSKAGTMNTGELFF. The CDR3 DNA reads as TGCGCCAGCAGCAAAGCCGGGACAATGAACACCGGGGAGCTGTTTTTT.